The rows below give T cell receptor beta chains drawn from one sample of a study of response to subunit inactivated influenza vaccine. TCRdb fed the RT-PCR reads into MiXCR, producing one record per CDR3 protein. The sample holds around 530,000 distinct CDR3 sequences; 16% are singletons and the top ten take less than 4%. The sample was CD4+ T cells sorted from PBMCs, taken less than 30 months after vaccination. These receptors were obtained from a man aged 50 to 69 who received an inactivated influenza vaccine. The CDR3 runs from the conserved cysteine through the conserved F or W. The D gene is left open where the match is weak. The size entry is marked missing in some rows and otherwise reads once, few, many or a size class.

abundance	j_gene	d_gene	v_gene	CDR3nt	CDR3aa
few	TRBJ1-1	NA	TRBV29-1	TGCAGCGGGGGGAACACTGAAGCTTTCTTT	CSGGNTEAFF
few	TRBJ2-7	NA	TRBV6-5	TGTGCCAGCAGTTACTATCCGGGGACCTACGAGCAGTACTTC	CASSYYPGTYEQYF
few	TRBJ1-1	NA	TRBV11-2	TGTGCCAGCAGCTTAGTCGACGGGAACACTGAAGCTTTCTTT	CASSLVDGNTEAFF
NA	TRBJ2-5	TRBD2	TRBV7-7	TGTGCTAGCAGCTTGACGACTAGCGGGGATGAGACCCAGTACTTC	CASSLTTSGDETQYF
few	TRBJ2-2	TRBD1	TRBV4-1	TGCGCCAGCAGCCGGGAGCTTCTCACGGGACAGTACACCGGGGAGCTGTTTTTT	CASSRELLTGQYTGELFF
many	TRBJ2-7	TRBD2	TRBV10-3	TGTGCCATTAGCCCGGGACTAGAGGGCGAGCAGTACTTC	CAISPGLEGEQYF
many	TRBJ1-6	TRBD1	TRBV6-1	TGTGCCAGCAGACAAAGGGACAGGGGGAATTCACCCCTCCACTTT	CASRQRDRGNSPLHF
NA	TRBJ1-6	TRBD1	TRBV20-1	TGCAGTGCGAATTACAGGGGGCCTTCACCCCTCCACTTT	CSANYRGPSPLHF
few	TRBJ1-6	NA	TRBV5-6	TGTGCCAGCAGCTTTTCGCCAAGCTCCTATAATTCACCCCTCCACTTT	CASSFSPSSYNSPLHF
NA	TRBJ1-2	NA	TRBV27	TGTGCCAGCAGCCGGGCAGGGATCAACTATGGCTACACCTTC	CASSRAGINYGYTF
NA	TRBJ1-2	NA	TRBV2	TGTGCCAGCAGTGGGTACAGTAACTATGGCTACACCTTC	CASSGYSNYGYTF
NA	TRBJ1-6	TRBD1	TRBV5-1	TGCGCCAGCAGCTCGGGACAGGGGGTTTCACCCCTCCACTTT	CASSSGQGVSPLHF
NA	TRBJ2-5	TRBD2	TRBV2	TGTGCCAGCAAGAGGGGGACTAGCGGGAGGTTGGTAGAGGACCAGTACTTC	CASKRGTSGRLVEDQYF
many	TRBJ2-3	TRBD1	TRBV10-3	TGTGCCATCAGCCCAACAGGGACAGGCACAGATACGCAGTATTTT	CAISPTGTGTDTQYF
few	TRBJ1-5	TRBD1	TRBV4-1	TGCGCCAGCAGCCAAGTCGACAGGGAGGAACAGCCCCAGCATTTT	CASSQVDREEQPQHF
NA	TRBJ2-3	NA	TRBV5-1	TGCGCCAGCAGCTTGGCCGGGGTAGTGAAAGATACGCAGTATTTT	CASSLAGVVKDTQYF
NA	TRBJ2-7	TRBD2	TRBV20-1	TGCAGTGCTAGAGATTTCGGGACTAGCGGGAAGTCCTACGAGCAGTACTTC	CSARDFGTSGKSYEQYF
few	TRBJ2-3	NA	TRBV6-2/TRBV6-3	TGTGCCAGCAGACCCAATCGCGGATTAACGCAGTATTTT	CASRPNRGLTQYF
NA	TRBJ2-7	TRBD1	TRBV5-1	TGCGCCAGCAGCTTACACAGGGGTGCATACGAGCAGTACTTC	CASSLHRGAYEQYF
few	TRBJ1-4	TRBD1	TRBV9	TGTGCCAGCAGCTCACATGCCGGGACAGCTAATGAAAAACTGTTTTTT	CASSSHAGTANEKLFF
NA	TRBJ2-4	NA	TRBV19	TGTGCCAGTAGTATCGGGGGTGGATTAGCCGCAGCCAAAAACATTCAGTACTTC	CASSIGGGLAAAKNIQYF
few	TRBJ2-2	NA	TRBV3-1	TGTGCCAGCAGACCCCAGGGGTTTGCCGGGGAGCTGTTTTTT	CASRPQGFAGELFF
NA	TRBJ1-4	NA	TRBV4-3	TGCGCCAGCAGCCAAGATTGGTCCGCTTCTAATGAAAAACTGTTTTTT	CASSQDWSASNEKLFF
once	TRBJ2-3	TRBD2	TRBV24-1	TGTGCCACCAGTGATTTGCAAGGGAAGCGGGGTGCCCCCGGATCCACAGATACGCAGTATTTT	CATSDLQGKRGAPGSTDTQYF
few	TRBJ1-1	TRBD1	TRBV7-2	TGTGCCAGCAGCCCAGGGGGGGTTGTAACTGAAGCTTTCTTT	CASSPGGVVTEAFF
few	TRBJ2-3	TRBD2	TRBV28	TGTGCCAGCAGTTCCGCGGGGGGCCCAAGCACAGATACGCAGTATTTT	CASSSAGGPSTDTQYF
few	TRBJ2-5	NA	TRBV11-2	TGTGCCAGCAGTCCCGTATTTGGGGGCCGGGAGACCCAGTACTTC	CASSPVFGGRETQYF
NA	TRBJ2-1	NA	TRBV5-5	TGTGCCAGCAGCTTTTCGGACTCCCGATTTGACAATGAGCAGTTCTTC	CASSFSDSRFDNEQFF
NA	TRBJ1-1	NA	TRBV29-1	TGCAGCGTCAGCTCGCGACGGGACACTGAAGCTTTCTTT	CSVSSRRDTEAFF
NA	TRBJ2-3	TRBD1	TRBV10-3	TGTGCCTCTACAATAGGACAGGGCGGCACAGATACGCAGTATTTT	CASTIGQGGTDTQYF
NA	TRBJ1-2	TRBD1	TRBV28	TGTGCCAGCAGCCGCGTCTCAGGGGGACATGGCTACACCTTC	CASSRVSGGHGYTF
many	TRBJ2-7	TRBD2	TRBV12-3/TRBV12-4	TGTGCCAGCAGCCCCAGCGGGGGGGCCTACGAGCAGTACTTC	CASSPSGGAYEQYF
few	TRBJ2-1	NA	TRBV20-1	TGCAGTGCCAGAATACAGGCGGCCAACTCCTACAATGAGCAGTTCTTC	CSARIQAANSYNEQFF
NA	TRBJ1-1	NA	TRBV20-1	TGCAGTCTACGGGGGACTGAAGCTTTCTTT	CSLRGTEAFF
few	TRBJ2-7	NA	TRBV12-3/TRBV12-4	TGTGCCAGCAGTTTGGGGGCCCAACTCTCCTACGAGCAGTACTTC	CASSLGAQLSYEQYF
few	TRBJ2-7	NA	TRBV3-1	TGTGCCAGCAGCCACAATACAGGGGGGGCCTACGAGCAGTACTTC	CASSHNTGGAYEQYF
many	TRBJ2-1	NA	TRBV20-1	TGCAGTGCTTCCCCTGGGAGCTCCTACAATGAGCAGTTCTTC	CSASPGSSYNEQFF
NA	TRBJ2-3	NA	TRBV20-1	TGCAGTGCCCCTGAGAGCGGGACACCCCTAGGCACAGATACGCAGTATTTT	CSAPESGTPLGTDTQYF
few	TRBJ1-4	NA	TRBV5-6	TGTGCCAGCAGCTTGGCCGACAGTCAACTGTTTTTT	CASSLADSQLFF
NA	TRBJ1-5	NA	TRBV10-2	TGCGCCAGCTGGGGGCAGGAGCACAATCATCCCCAGCATTTT	CASWGQEHNHPQHF
NA	TRBJ2-2	TRBD1	TRBV28	TGTGCCAGCAGTTTTGTGACAGGGTCTCCCGGGGAGCTGTTTTTT	CASSFVTGSPGELFF
NA	TRBJ1-1	NA	TRBV29-1	TGCAGCGGGGTTGGGGTCACTGAAGCTTTCTTT	CSGVGVTEAFF
NA	TRBJ2-7	NA	TRBV20-1	TGCAAGGCGGCAGGGGTGACCTACGAGCAGTACTTC	CKAAGVTYEQYF
few	TRBJ2-2	TRBD2	TRBV20-1	TGCAGTGCTAGGCTACTAGCGGGAGACTACACCGGGGAGCTGTTTTTT	CSARLLAGDYTGELFF
few	TRBJ2-3	NA	TRBV7-2	TGTGCCAGCAGCTTCGGGGGTACGCAGTATTTT	CASSFGGTQYF
NA	TRBJ1-1	NA	TRBV20-1	TGCAGTGCTAGTCATCCCCTGAACACTGAAGCTTTCTTT	CSASHPLNTEAFF
few	TRBJ2-7	TRBD1	TRBV12-3/TRBV12-4	TGTGCCAGCAGTCGGGGACAGGGGGGCTCCTACGAGCAGTACTTC	CASSRGQGGSYEQYF
NA	TRBJ2-1	NA	TRBV5-5	TGTGCCAGCAGCCGGCCCCCGGGGAATGAGCAGTTCTTC	CASSRPPGNEQFF
few	TRBJ2-5	TRBD2	TRBV7-9	TGTGCCAGCAGCATACTAGCGGCATGGGAGACCCAGTACTTC	CASSILAAWETQYF
NA	TRBJ1-6	NA	TRBV19	TGTGCCAGTAGTATCGCGATGGGACGGCCTGGGTTATCCCTCCACTTT	CASSIAMGRPGLSLHF
NA	TRBJ2-7	TRBD1	TRBV28	TGTGCCAGCAGGTCAGGGGGCCGGACTTACGAGCAGTACTTC	CASRSGGRTYEQYF
NA	TRBJ2-2	NA	TRBV7-2	TGTGCCAGCAGCTTTTATCGAACTTTCTCGAACACCGGGGAGCTGTTTTTT	CASSFYRTFSNTGELFF
NA	TRBJ2-1	TRBD2	TRBV6-5	TGTGCCAGCAGTTACCTTCCCGGGACTAGCGGGAGGCATGAGCAGTTCTTC	CASSYLPGTSGRHEQFF
NA	TRBJ2-3	TRBD1	TRBV4-2	TGTGCCAGCAGCCAAGAGCTCGGACAGGGACTTCATACGCAGTATTTT	CASSQELGQGLHTQYF
NA	TRBJ1-1	NA	TRBV28	TGTGCCAGCAGTTTGGAATACACTGAAGCTTTCTTT	CASSLEYTEAFF